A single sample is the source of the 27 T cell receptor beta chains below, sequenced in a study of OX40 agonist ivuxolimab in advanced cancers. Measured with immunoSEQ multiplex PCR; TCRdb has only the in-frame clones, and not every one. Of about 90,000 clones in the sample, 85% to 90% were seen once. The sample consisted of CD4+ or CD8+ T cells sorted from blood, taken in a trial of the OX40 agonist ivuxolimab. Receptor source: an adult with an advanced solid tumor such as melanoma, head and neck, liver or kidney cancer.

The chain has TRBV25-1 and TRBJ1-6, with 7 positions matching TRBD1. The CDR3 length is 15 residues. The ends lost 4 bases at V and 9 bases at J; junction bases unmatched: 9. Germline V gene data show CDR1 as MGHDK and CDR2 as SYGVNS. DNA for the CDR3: TGTGCCAGCAGTGCACAGGGGACTTGGGGTTCACCCCTCCACTTT. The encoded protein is CASSAQGTWGSPLHF.

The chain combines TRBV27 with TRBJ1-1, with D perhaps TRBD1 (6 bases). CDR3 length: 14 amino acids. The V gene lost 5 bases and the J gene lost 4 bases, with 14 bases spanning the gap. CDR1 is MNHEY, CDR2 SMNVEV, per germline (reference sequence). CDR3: CASSGGGWGTEAFF. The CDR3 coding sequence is TGTGCCAGCAGTGGGGGCGGGTGGGGCACTGAAGCTTTCTTT.

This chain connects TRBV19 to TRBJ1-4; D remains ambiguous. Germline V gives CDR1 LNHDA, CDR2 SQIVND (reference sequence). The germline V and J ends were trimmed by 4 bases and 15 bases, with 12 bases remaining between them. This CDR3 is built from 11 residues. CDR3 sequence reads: CASSTTGLLFF. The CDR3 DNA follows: TGTGCCAGTAGTACAACGGGATTGTTGTTTTTT.

The DNA for the CDR3 is TGTGCCAGCACACACGGGACAGGTGTCTCTGGAAACACCATATATTTT. Its protein product is CASTHGTGVSGNTIYF. The chain employs TRBV2 and TRBJ1-3; 8 nucleotides align to TRBD1. Germline-derived CDR1 and CDR2 are SNHLY and FYNNEI. V was clipped by 7 bases and J by 0 bases; unmatched bases: 8. This CDR3 is built from 16 residues.

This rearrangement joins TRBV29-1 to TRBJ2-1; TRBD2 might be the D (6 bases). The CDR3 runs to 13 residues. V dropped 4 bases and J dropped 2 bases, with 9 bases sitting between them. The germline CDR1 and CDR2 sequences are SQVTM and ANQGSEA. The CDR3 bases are TGCAGCGTTGTGGGCGGGACCTACAATGAGCAGTTCTTC. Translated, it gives CSVVGGTYNEQFF.

This chain's CDR3 is CASSLAGTGATEQYF. In DNA, the CDR3 is TGCGCCAGCAGCTTGGCCGGGACAGGGGCCACCGAGCAGTACTTC. The chain links TRBV5-1 to TRBJ2-7; 10 nucleotides line up with TRBD1. From germline, CDR1 is SGHRS and CDR2 YFSETQ. V gave up 0 bases and J gave up 6 bases; unmatched junction bases: 6. The CDR3 has 15 amino acids.

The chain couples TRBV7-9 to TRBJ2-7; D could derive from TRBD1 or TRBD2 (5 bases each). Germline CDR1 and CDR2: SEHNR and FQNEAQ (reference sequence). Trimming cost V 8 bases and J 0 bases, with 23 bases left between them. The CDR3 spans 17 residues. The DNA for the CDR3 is TGTGCCAGCGGGGGTCATCTGAGTAGCCGTAACTCCTACGAGCAGTACTTC. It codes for CASGGHLSSRNSYEQYF.

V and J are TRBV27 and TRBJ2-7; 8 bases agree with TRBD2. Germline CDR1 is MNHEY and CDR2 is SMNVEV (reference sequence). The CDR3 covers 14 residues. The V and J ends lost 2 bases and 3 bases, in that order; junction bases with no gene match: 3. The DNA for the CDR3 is TGTGCCAGCAGTTTACGGCTAGCGGGCTACGAGCAGTACTTC. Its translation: CASSLRLAGYEQYF.

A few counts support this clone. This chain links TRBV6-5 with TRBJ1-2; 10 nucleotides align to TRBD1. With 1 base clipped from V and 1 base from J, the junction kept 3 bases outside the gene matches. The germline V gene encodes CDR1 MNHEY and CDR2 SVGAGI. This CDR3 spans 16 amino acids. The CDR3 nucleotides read TGTGCCAGCAGTTACTTGGGACAGGGGAATAACTATGGCTACACCTTC. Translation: CASSYLGQGNNYGYTF.

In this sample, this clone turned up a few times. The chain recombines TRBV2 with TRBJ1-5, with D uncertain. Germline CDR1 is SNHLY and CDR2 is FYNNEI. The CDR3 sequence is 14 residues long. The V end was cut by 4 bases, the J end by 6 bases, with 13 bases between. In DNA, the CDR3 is TGTGCCAGCAGTGGGACCGCCTCGATTCAGCCCCAGCATTTT. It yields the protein CASSGTASIQPQHF. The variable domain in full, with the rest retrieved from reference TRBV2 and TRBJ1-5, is EPEVTQTPSHQVTQMGQEVILRCVPISNHLYFYWYRQILGQKVEFLVSFYNNEISEKSEIFDDQFSVERPDGSNFTLKIRSTKLEDSAMYFCASSGTASIQPQHFGDGTRLSIL.

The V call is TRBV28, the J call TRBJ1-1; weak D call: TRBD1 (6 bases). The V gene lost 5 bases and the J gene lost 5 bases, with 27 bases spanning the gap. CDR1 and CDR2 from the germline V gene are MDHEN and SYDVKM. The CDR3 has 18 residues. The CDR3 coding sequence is TGTGCCAGCAGTATATCGGAGGGGGTGACGCCACTATCAACTGAAGCTTTCTTT. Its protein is CASSISEGVTPLSTEAFF.

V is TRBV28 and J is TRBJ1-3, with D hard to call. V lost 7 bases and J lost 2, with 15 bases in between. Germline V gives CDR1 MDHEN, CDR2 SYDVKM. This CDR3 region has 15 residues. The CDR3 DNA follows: TGTGCCAGCACCCCCGGACCCTCGACTGGAAACACCATATATTTT. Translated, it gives CASTPGPSTGNTIYF.

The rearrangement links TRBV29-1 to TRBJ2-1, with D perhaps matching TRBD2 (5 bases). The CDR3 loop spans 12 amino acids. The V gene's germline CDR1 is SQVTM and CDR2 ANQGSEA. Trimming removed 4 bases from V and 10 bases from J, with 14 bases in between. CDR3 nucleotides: TGCAGCGTTGGTCTAGCAGTGGGGGAGCAGTTCTTC. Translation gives CSVGLAVGEQFF.

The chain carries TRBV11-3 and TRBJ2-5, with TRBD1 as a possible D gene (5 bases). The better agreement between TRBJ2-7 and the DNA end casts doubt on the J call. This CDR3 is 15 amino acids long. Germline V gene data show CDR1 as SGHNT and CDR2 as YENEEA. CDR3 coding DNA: TGTGCCAGCAGCTTAGAGTCCGGACATTCGTACGAGCAGTACTTC. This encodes CASSLESGHSYEQYF.

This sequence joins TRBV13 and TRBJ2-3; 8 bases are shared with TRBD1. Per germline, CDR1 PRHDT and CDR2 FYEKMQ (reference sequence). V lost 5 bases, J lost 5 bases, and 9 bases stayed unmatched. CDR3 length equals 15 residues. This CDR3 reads CASSPRVRGRDTQYF. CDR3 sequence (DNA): TGTGCCAGCAGCCCTAGAGTCAGGGGGCGAGATACGCAGTATTTT.

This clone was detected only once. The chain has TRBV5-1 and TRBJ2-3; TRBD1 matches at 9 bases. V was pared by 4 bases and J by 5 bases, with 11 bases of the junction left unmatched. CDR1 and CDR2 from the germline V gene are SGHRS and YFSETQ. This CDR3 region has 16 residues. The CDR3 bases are TGCGCCAGCAGCGCTAACGGACAGGGGAAAATAGATACGCAGTATTTT. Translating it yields CASSANGQGKIDTQYF.

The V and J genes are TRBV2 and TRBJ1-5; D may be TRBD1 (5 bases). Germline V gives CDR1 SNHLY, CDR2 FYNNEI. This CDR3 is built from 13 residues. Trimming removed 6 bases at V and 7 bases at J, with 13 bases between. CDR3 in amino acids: CASRGQWVQPQHF. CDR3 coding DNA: TGTGCCAGCAGGGGGCAGTGGGTCCAGCCCCAGCATTTT.

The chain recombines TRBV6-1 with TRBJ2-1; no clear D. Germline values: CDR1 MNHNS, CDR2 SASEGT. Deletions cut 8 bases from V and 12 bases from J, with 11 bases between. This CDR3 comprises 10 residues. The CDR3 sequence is CASDPGAQFF. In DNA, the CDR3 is TGTGCCAGCGACCCGGGCGCGCAGTTCTTC.

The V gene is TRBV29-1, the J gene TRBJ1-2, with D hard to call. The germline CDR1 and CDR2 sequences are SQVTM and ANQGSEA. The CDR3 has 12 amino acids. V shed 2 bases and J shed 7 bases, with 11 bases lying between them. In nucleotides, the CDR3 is TGCAGCGTTGAATACGGGCTTCGTGGCTACACCTTC. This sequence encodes CSVEYGLRGYTF. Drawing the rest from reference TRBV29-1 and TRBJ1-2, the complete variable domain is SAVISQKPSRDICQRGTSLTIQCQVDSQVTMMFWYRQQPGQSLTLIATANQGSEATYESGFVIDKFPISRPNLTFSTLTVSNMSPEDSSIYLCSVEYGLRGYTFGSGTRLTVV.

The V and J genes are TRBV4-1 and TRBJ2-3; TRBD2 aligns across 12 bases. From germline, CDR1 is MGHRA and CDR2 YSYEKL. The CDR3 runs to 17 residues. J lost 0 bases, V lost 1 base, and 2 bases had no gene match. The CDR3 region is CASSQGLAGGSTDTQYF. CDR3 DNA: TGCGCCAGCAGCCAAGGTCTAGCGGGAGGGAGCACAGATACGCAGTATTTT.

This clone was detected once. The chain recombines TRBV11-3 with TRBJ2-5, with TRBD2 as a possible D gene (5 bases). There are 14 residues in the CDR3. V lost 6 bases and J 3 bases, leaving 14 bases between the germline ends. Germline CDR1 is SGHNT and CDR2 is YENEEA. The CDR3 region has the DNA TGTGCCAGCAGATCCAGCGGAGTAAAAGAGACCCAGTACTTC. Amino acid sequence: CASRSSGVKETQYF.

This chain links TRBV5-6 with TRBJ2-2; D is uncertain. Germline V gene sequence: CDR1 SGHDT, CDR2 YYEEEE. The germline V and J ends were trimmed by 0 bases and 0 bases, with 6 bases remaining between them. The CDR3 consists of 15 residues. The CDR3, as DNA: TGTGCCAGCAGCTTGGAAAGCACGAACACCGGGGAGCTGTTTTTT. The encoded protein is CASSLESTNTGELFF.

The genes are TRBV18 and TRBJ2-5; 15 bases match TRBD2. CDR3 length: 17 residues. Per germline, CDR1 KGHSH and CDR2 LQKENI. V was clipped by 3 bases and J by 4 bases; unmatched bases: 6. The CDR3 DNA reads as TGTGCCAGCTCACCCCGGACTAGCGGGAGGGCCATAGAGACCCAGTACTTC. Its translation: CASSPRTSGRAIETQYF.

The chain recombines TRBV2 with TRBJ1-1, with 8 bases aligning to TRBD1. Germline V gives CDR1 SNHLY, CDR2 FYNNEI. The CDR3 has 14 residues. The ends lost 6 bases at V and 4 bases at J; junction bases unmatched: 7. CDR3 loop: CASSAGTGGTEAFF. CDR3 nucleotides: TGTGCCAGCAGCGCCGGGACAGGCGGCACTGAAGCTTTCTTT.

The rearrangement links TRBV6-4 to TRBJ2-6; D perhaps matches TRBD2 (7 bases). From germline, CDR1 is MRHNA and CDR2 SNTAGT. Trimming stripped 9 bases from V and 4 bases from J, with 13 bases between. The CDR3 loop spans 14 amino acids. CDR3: CARGGGTGANVLTF. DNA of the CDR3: TGTGCCAGGGGAGGGGGGACCGGGGCCAACGTCCTGACTTTC.

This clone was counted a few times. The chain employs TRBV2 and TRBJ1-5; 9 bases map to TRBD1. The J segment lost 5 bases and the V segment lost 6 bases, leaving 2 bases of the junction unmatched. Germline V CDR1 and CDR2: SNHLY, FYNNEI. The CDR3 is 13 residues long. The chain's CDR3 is CASRTGGHQPQHF. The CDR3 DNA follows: TGTGCCAGCAGGACAGGGGGACATCAGCCCCAGCATTTT. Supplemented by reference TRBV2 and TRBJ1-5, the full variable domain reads EPEVTQTPSHQVTQMGQEVILRCVPISNHLYFYWYRQILGQKVEFLVSFYNNEISEKSEIFDDQFSVERPDGSNFTLKIRSTKLEDSAMYFCASRTGGHQPQHFGDGTRLSIL.

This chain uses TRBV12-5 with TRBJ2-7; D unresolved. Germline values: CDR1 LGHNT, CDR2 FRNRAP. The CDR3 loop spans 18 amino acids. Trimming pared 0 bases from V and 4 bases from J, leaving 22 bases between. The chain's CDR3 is CASGLVRPGGQLRYEQYF. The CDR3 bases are TGTGCTAGTGGTTTGGTACGGCCGGGTGGGCAGTTAAGGTACGAGCAGTACTTC.